Each of the 23 T cell receptor beta chains below was sequenced from the same sample in a study of blood T cell repertoires in COVID-19. Assay used: immunoSEQ multiplex PCR; TCRdb lists only in-frame clones, some missing. Of 50,000 to 65,000 clones in the sample, about nine tenths were seen once. The sequenced material came from peripheral blood. These receptors came from a human donor in a cohort sampled during active COVID-19.

This chain uses TRBV7-9 with TRBJ2-6; TRBD2 is a possible D gene (5 bases). Germline V lookup: CDR1 SEHNR, CDR2 FQNEAQ (reference sequence). Trimming pared 3 bases from V and 0 bases from J, leaving 12 bases between. The CDR3 has 17 amino acids. CDR3 nucleotide sequence: TGTGCCAGCAGCTTCCTAGATGGAGGCTCTGGGGCCAACGTCCTGACTTTC. Its protein is CASSFLDGGSGANVLTF.

In its sample, this clone was seen once. This sequence joins TRBV10-3 and TRBJ2-2; no reliable D call. The CDR3 loop spans 15 amino acids. Trimming removed 6 bases from V and 5 bases from J, with 16 bases in between. Germline loops: CDR1 ENHRY, CDR2 SYGVKD. The CDR3 nucleotides read TGTGCCATCAGGCCCGGGTCGCAACGGACCGGGGAGCTGTTTTTT. Translating gives CAIRPGSQRTGELFF.

This rearrangement joins TRBV7-9 to TRBJ2-7, with 12 nucleotides matching TRBD2. Trimming took 6 bases from V and 0 from J; bases not matched to a gene: 6. The CDR3 has 16 amino acids. Germline V gene lookup returns CDR1 SEHNR and CDR2 FQNEAQ (reference sequence). The CDR3 sequence: CASRRLAGEVSYEQYF. CDR3 DNA: TGTGCCAGCAGGCGACTAGCGGGAGAAGTCTCCTACGAGCAGTACTTC.

CDR3 coding DNA: TGCGCCAGCAGCCAAGAAGTTACTAGCGTTTACAATGAGCAGTTCTTC. Amino acid sequence: CASSQEVTSVYNEQFF. The chain joins TRBV4-3 to TRBJ2-1; 7 bases match TRBD2. The V segment lost 0 bases and the J segment 4 bases; nucleotides outside the gene matches: 6. Per the germline V gene, CDR1 is LGHNA and CDR2 is YSLEER. CDR3 length: 16 amino acids.

The V gene is TRBV11-2, the J gene TRBJ2-1, with 8 positions matching TRBD2. The CDR3 spans 12 residues. V shed 8 bases, J shed 6 bases, and the junction held 3 bases outside the gene matches. CDR1 and CDR2 (germline): SGHAT, FQNNGV. The CDR3, as DNA: TGTGCCAGCGGGGCGGGGGGCAATGAGCAGTTCTTC. Its translation: CASGAGGNEQFF.

V gene TRBV20-1 combines with J gene TRBJ1-2, with D hard to call. V was cut by 5 bases and J by 7 bases, with 11 bases left in between. This CDR3 comprises 11 residues. Germline V CDR1 and CDR2: DFQATT, SNEGSKA (reference sequence). CDR3 sequence (DNA): TGCAGTGCTCCACGGGTTCCTGGCTACACCTTC. Its protein product is CSAPRVPGYTF.

The rearrangement uses TRBV2 and TRBJ1-2; 9 bases align to TRBD1. This CDR3 has 12 residues. The germline V gene encodes CDR1 SNHLY and CDR2 FYNNEI. J lost 8 bases, V lost 7 bases, and 5 bases had no gene match. The CDR3 region is CASKGQGGGYTF. CDR3 DNA: TGTGCCAGCAAGGGACAGGGCGGCGGCTACACCTTC.

The chain uses TRBV5-1 and TRBJ2-3; D possibly corresponds to TRBD1 (6 bases). The ends were cut back, 2 bases at V and 4 bases at J, with 17 bases in the middle. Germline CDR1 SGHRS, CDR2 YFSETQ. The length of the CDR3 is 16 residues. CDR3 sequence: CASSFGRGRVADTQYF. The CDR3 DNA sequence: TGCGCCAGCAGCTTCGGCAGGGGAAGGGTTGCAGATACGCAGTATTTT.

This chain joins TRBV27 and TRBJ2-7, with TRBD1 identical over 11 bases. Germline CDR1 MNHEY, CDR2 SMNVEV (reference sequence). The V and J ends lost 3 bases and 6 bases, in that order; junction bases with no gene match: 4. This CDR3 comprises 14 residues. The CDR3 sequence: CASSFGTGGFEQYF. The CDR3 DNA is TGTGCCAGCAGTTTTGGGACAGGGGGTTTCGAGCAGTACTTC.

The chain uses TRBV19 and TRBJ2-1, with D tentatively TRBD2 (5 bases). CDR1 and CDR2 (germline): LNHDA, SQIVND (reference sequence). Trimming cost V 1 base and J 7 bases, with 8 bases left between them. This CDR3 has 13 residues. CDR3 sequence (DNA): TGTGCCAGTAGTATAGTATCGGGGAATGAGCAGTTCTTC. The encoded protein is CASSIVSGNEQFF.

The J gene is TRBJ2-1, the V gene TRBV11-2; 10 nucleotides agree with TRBD2. Germline V gene sequence: CDR1 SGHAT, CDR2 FQNNGV. V lost 2 bases and J lost 9; bases outside the gene matches: 10. The CDR3 runs to 16 residues. CDR3 sequence (DNA): TGTGCCAGCAGCTTATGGCCTAGCGGGAGTATCGGTGAGCAGTTCTTC. Protein product: CASSLWPSGSIGEQFF.

As regards this clone: At one boundary the junction diverges from the germline segment, which might be a read error. Other DNA variants within this sample encode the same CDR3. The chain uses TRBV7-2 and TRBJ2-1; TRBD1 matches at 9 bases. Germline CDR1 and CDR2: SGHTA and FQGNSA. This CDR3 is 14 amino acids long. The DNA of the CDR3 is TGTGCTAGCAGCGAAAGGGACAGGGTGAATGAGCAGTTCTTC. It yields the protein CASSERDRVNEQFF.

The genes are TRBV15 and TRBJ2-2, with TRBD2 identical over 12 bases. Germline CDR1 LNHNV, CDR2 YYDKDF (reference sequence). J was trimmed by 8 bases and V by 3 bases; bases with no gene match: 4. CDR3 length: 15 residues. CDR3 loop: CATSRAGTSGGELFF. The CDR3 bases are TGTGCCACCAGCAGGGCCGGGACTAGCGGGGGGGAGCTGTTTTTT.

This chain joins TRBV3-1 (or the pseudogene TRBV3-2) and TRBJ1-5; TRBD1 matches 9 bases. The germline gives CDR1 LGHDT, CDR2 YNNKEL (reference sequence). The V segment lost 1 base and the J segment 6 bases; nucleotides outside the gene matches: 7. CDR3 size: 16 residues. In DNA, the CDR3 is TGTGCCAGCAGCCAAGGGCTGGGACAGGGCGGTCAGCCCCAGCATTTT. Amino acids: CASSQGLGQGGQPQHF.

The chain recombines TRBV5-1 with TRBJ1-1, with D unclear. The CDR3 is 14 residues long. Trimming shortened V by 2 bases and J by 4 bases, and 12 bases separated the two germline ends. CDR1 and CDR2 from the germline V gene are SGHRS and YFSETQ. This chain's CDR3 is CASSFRGVSTEAFF. CDR3 coding DNA: TGCGCCAGCAGCTTCCGGGGTGTTAGCACTGAAGCTTTCTTT.

This chain uses TRBV6-2 or TRBV6-3 with TRBJ2-7, with TRBD2 matching 11 bases. The CDR3 is 15 amino acids. Trimming cost V 4 bases and J 0 bases; bases outside gene matches: 2. The germline CDR1 and CDR2 sequences are MNHEY and SVGEGT. The CDR3 region is CASSSTSGSSYEQYF. The CDR3 bases are TGTGCCAGCAGTTCCACTAGCGGGAGCTCCTACGAGCAGTACTTC.

J is TRBJ1-1 and V is TRBV9; D unresolved. CDR3 length: 13 amino acids. Germline CDR1 SGDLS, CDR2 YYNGEE. Trimming left V 4 bases short and J 3 bases short, with 10 bases between. The CDR3: CASSRITDTEAFF. CDR3 sequence (DNA): TGTGCCAGCAGCCGTATTACGGACACTGAAGCTTTCTTT.

CDR3 region: CASTYPLRDSDGEQFF. The CDR3 DNA reads as TGTGCCAGCACCTACCCCCTCCGGGATTCCGATGGAGAGCAGTTCTTC. The V call is TRBV11-2, the J call TRBJ2-1, with D tentatively TRBD2 (5 bases). V shed 7 bases and J shed 10 bases, with 26 bases lying between them. The CDR3 runs 16 residues. The germline gives CDR1 SGHAT, CDR2 FQNNGV.

CDR3 DNA sequence: TGTGCCAGCAGCACCGGGACTGGACCCTACAATGAGCAGTTCTTC. Its translation: CASSTGTGPYNEQFF. The rearrangement links TRBV7-9 to TRBJ2-1; tentatively, D is TRBD2 (6 bases). The CDR3 length is 15 residues. Germline assignment: CDR1 SEHNR and CDR2 FQNEAQ (reference sequence). V lost 5 bases, J lost 2 bases, and 13 bases lay in between.

V is TRBV11-2 and J is TRBJ2-3, with D possibly matching TRBD2 (6 bases). Germline loops: CDR1 SGHAT, CDR2 FQNNGV. This CDR3 is built from 17 residues. V lost 1 base and J lost 0, with 14 bases in between. The CDR3: CASSLGAGYPSTDTQYF. In DNA, the CDR3 is TGTGCCAGCAGCTTAGGGGCGGGATACCCTAGCACAGATACGCAGTATTTT.

The chain employs TRBV7-8 and TRBJ2-7, with 11 bases identical to TRBD2. Germline V gene data show CDR1 as SGHVS and CDR2 as FQNEAQ. The CDR3 extends over 14 amino acids. V lost 2 bases, J lost 4 bases, and 1 base stayed unmatched. The CDR3 DNA sequence: TGTGCCAGCAGCTTACTAGCGGGAGGTTACGAGCAGTACTTC. Translating gives CASSLLAGGYEQYF.

This chain connects TRBV5-5 to TRBJ2-5; maybe TRBD2 (6 bases). The V end was cut by 2 bases, the J end by 9 bases, with 14 bases between. Germline values: CDR1 SGHKS, CDR2 YYEKEE (reference sequence). The length of the CDR3 is 13 residues. CDR3 residues: CASSLGTPGAQYF. The CDR3 DNA reads TGTGCCAGCAGCTTAGGGACTCCCGGGGCCCAGTACTTC.

This clone was counted a single time. The rearrangement links TRBV18 to TRBJ1-1, with D perhaps matching TRBD1 (5 bases). This CDR3 has 15 residues. Trimming took off 4 bases at V and 1 base at J, with 13 bases between the two ends. Per germline, CDR1 KGHSH and CDR2 LQKENI. Here the CDR3 DNA reads TGTGCCAGCTCACTAAATAATGGACAGAACACTGAAGCTTTCTTT. It yields the protein CASSLNNGQNTEAFF.